Described below is a single T cell receptor (beta chain) sequence and its context. Its target antigen remains unknown. Qualities for individual bases were not recorded, and no much larger clone is one base off. TCRbeta CDR3 regions were amplified from genomic DNA using the immunoSEQ Assay, a bias-controlled multiplex PCR. The published analysis was carried out like this. Nucleated cell counts per sample were estimated from amplification of reference gene primers within the assay. Sequence reads were collapsed and filtered to measure the absolute abundance of every unique TCRbeta CDR3 rearrangement. For each sample, productive Simpson clonality was calculated as the square root of Simpson's diversity index across productive rearrangements. This immuneACCESS table, as held by TCRdb, lists in-frame sequences with V and J called but not all clones. Of the missing ones, under half trace to an unresolved V gene in checked studies; the others have no known cause. The V and J calls and clone size come from that table; D and trimming were worked out from the DNA. Counted in this sample were about 260,000 clones; around 87% of them appeared once. The biggest ten clones account for approximately 2.3% of the sample.

This sample stems from a study of blood T cell repertoires in COVID-19 (dated by TCRdb to about 2020). With respect to the entire study: Samples covering the acute and convalescent phases of COVID-19 were provided by collaborators in the United States, Italy and Spain. The prospective study material was composed of cDNA or gDNA derived from T cells, B-cell-depleted T cells, or PBMCs. The sample metadata nearly always contained a de-identified subject ID, COVID-19 status, age in years and sex. The dataset comprised deeply sampled blood TCRbeta repertoires from subjects exposed to, actively infected with, or recovered from COVID-19. The repertoires were released in a freely available public database meant as a resource for research on the immune response to SARS-CoV-2. Where HLA class I and class II types were available, the types were taken from metadata supplied by the sample provider, not from assay-based typing. Samples were obtained from the ongoing ImmuneRACE study (first 160 participants) and from over a thousand subjects provided by 6 global collaborators. Broad study findings and their caveats: How much clinical and demographic metadata was included differed by source and by participant, and the metadata was provided uncurated.

Whole blood was collected in K2EDTA tubes by collaborating institutions according to the institutions' own protocols. For TCRbeta analysis, collaborator samples were shipped as frozen whole blood, as isolated PBMCs, or as DNA extracted from either sample type. The CDR1 and CDR2 encoded by the germline V gene are SGHVS and FQNEAQ. V is trimmed back by 5 bases and J by 6 bases, and the junction contains 5 bases that no gene match accounts for. The CDR3, from cysteine to phenylalanine, totals 15 residues. The retained sequence is limited to the CDR3, 45 bases, with the frame set at the first base. The sequence derives from a woman in her forties or fifties with acute or convalescent COVID-19. Material for sequencing was peripheral blood. Rearrangement joined TRBV7-8 to TRBJ2-5, and TRBD2 matches 14 of the central bases. In nucleotides, the sequence is TGTGCCAGCAGCCCGGGGACTAGCGGGAGTAAGACCCAGTACTTC. It specifies CASSPGTSGSKTQYF.